This entry lists 7 T cell receptor beta chains sequenced from one sample in a study of blood T cell repertoires in COVID-19. Generated by immunoSEQ multiplex PCR, the TCRdb table keeps only in-frame clones and is missing some. Of under 250,000 clones detected, about 85% appear once; the ten largest clones hold roughly 0.7%. The sequencing sample was made of peripheral blood. The source is a man in his forties with acute or convalescent COVID-19.

J is TRBJ1-6 and V is TRBV7-9; unclear D gene. The ends were cut back, 0 bases at V and 5 bases at J, with 11 bases in the middle. There are 16 residues in the CDR3. Germline V gene lookup returns CDR1 SEHNR and CDR2 FQNEAQ (reference sequence). Here the CDR3 reads CASSLAYREHNSPLHF. CDR3 sequence (DNA): TGTGCCAGCAGCTTAGCCTATCGGGAGCATAATTCACCCCTCCACTTT.

The gene calls are TRBV28 and TRBJ2-7; 7 bases are a match to TRBD1. This CDR3 contains 14 residues. Looked up from germline, CDR1 is MDHEN and CDR2 is SYDVKM. The V gene end was trimmed by 3 bases and the J gene end by 3 bases; junction bases not matched to a gene: 5. CDR3 nucleotides: TGTGCCAGCAGTTTGTTCGGACAGGTCTACGAGCAGTACTTC. This codes for CASSLFGQVYEQYF. Supplemented by reference TRBV28 and TRBJ2-7, the full variable domain reads DVKVTQSSRYLVKRTGEKVFLECVQDMDHENMFWYRQDPGLGLRLIYFSYDVKMKEKGDIPEGYSVSREKKERFSLILESASTNQTSMYLCASSLFGQVYEQYFGPGTRLTVT.

This clone appeared once. This chain links TRBV5-1 with TRBJ2-7; 7 bases fit TRBD1. Trimming took 4 bases from V and 0 from J; bases not matched to a gene: 4. CDR3 size: 14 residues. Germline V gene data show CDR1 as SGHRS and CDR2 as YFSETQ. The CDR3: CASSRGQASYEQYF. The CDR3 nucleotides read TGCGCCAGCAGCAGGGGGCAGGCCTCCTACGAGCAGTACTTC.

Points on this clone: Additional DNA sequences in this sample encode the identical CDR3. The V call is TRBV7-2, the J call TRBJ2-1, with D unresolved. The CDR3 runs to 13 residues. Trimming removed 0 bases from V and 3 bases from J, with 3 bases in between. In germline, CDR1 is SGHTA, CDR2 FQGNSA. The CDR3 DNA follows: TGTGCCAGCAGCTTAGCGCGCTACAATGAGCAGTTCTTC. Its translation: CASSLARYNEQFF.

Only a few counts were recorded for this clone. This rearrangement joins TRBV11-3 to TRBJ2-2; tentatively, D is TRBD2 (5 bases). V was pared by 3 bases and J by 1 base, with 12 bases between. The CDR3 has 16 residues. Germline assignment: CDR1 SGHNT and CDR2 YENEEA. CDR3 sequence reads: CASSLSPAGNTGELFF. Written as DNA, the CDR3 is TGTGCCAGCAGCTTGAGCCCGGCGGGGAACACCGGGGAGCTGTTTTTT.

This chain links TRBV9 with TRBJ1-4; no clear D. The CDR3 loop spans 15 amino acids. CDR1 and CDR2 from the germline V gene are SGDLS and YYNGEE. The V gene lost 4 bases and the J gene lost 0 bases, with 10 bases spanning the gap. The CDR3 nucleotides read TGTGCCAGCAGCCCTCGAGTTGCAACTAATGAAAAACTGTTTTTT. This translates into CASSPRVATNEKLFF.

V usage is TRBV19 and J usage is TRBJ2-7; 8 bases map to TRBD1. V dropped 4 bases and J dropped 7; count of bases not matched to a gene: 9. This CDR3 has 14 amino acids. In germline, CDR1 is LNHDA, CDR2 SQIVND (reference sequence). CDR3 sequence: CASSTGTGPLEQYF. CDR3 coding DNA: TGTGCCAGTAGTACCGGGACAGGTCCCCTGGAGCAGTACTTC.